This T cell receptor beta chain was identified during a study of regulatory T cells in long-lasting Graves disease. This clonotype was seen repeatedly, ten times or more. iRepertoire HTBI primers and Arm-PCR of CDR3 regions built TCR beta libraries. TCRdb re-analysed the multiplex PCR reads in MiXCR, keeping a single row per CDR3 protein. The table has 400,000 to 500,000 distinct CDR3 sequences, around 15% seen once. The length of the CDR3 is 14 residues. V shed 10 bases and J shed 3 bases, with 15 bases lying between them. Looked up from germline, CDR1 is SNHLY and CDR2 is FYNNEI. Time point here: newly diagnosed GD, antithyroid drugs for less than 3 months. Construction of the TCR library relied on RNA isolated from PBMCs. These same data were also listed under a study on T cells in Graves' hyperthyroidism and ophthalmopathy.

This TCR was sampled from a woman in her 50s with Graves disease. The chain links TRBV2 to TRBJ2-2; D unclear. The sample in question was peripheral blood mononuclear cells (PBMCs), obtained at new diagnosis, from a patient treated with antithyroid drugs. The CDR3 region has the DNA TGTGCCAAGACGTCAACCCGGTACACCGGGGAGCTGTTTTTT. As protein: CAKTSTRYTGELFF.